Each of the 9 T cell receptor beta chains below was sequenced from the same sample in a study of beta chain features in type 1 diabetes (dated by TCRdb to the late 2010s). The protocol used for the library was the immunoSEQ multiplex PCR assay. The entire amount of isolated RNA was reverse transcribed using the High Capacity cDNA Reverse Transcription Kit, so the sequenced TCRB transcripts were expressed ones. TCRdb stores this immuneACCESS table with in-frame sequences only. Part of the clones is absent; in the studies checked, under half of the shortfall reflects unresolved V genes, and no reason is known for the rest. This sample gives approximately 15,000 clones in total; approximately 55% of them show up just once. The top ten clones comprise less than 0.5% of the sample. Sequenced sample: stem cell memory CD4+ T cells from blood. The intended sense of this specimen's cell subset or site label: stem cell-like memory CD4+ T cells. Receptors were obtained from a young woman in good health.

This clone was found a few times. J is TRBJ2-7 and V is TRBV11-1; TRBD2 agrees at 13 bases. The CDR3 loop spans 15 amino acids. Germline V lookup: CDR1 SGHAT, CDR2 FQDESV (reference sequence). The V gene end was trimmed by 6 bases and the J gene end by 2 bases; junction bases not matched to a gene: 4. The CDR3 spells CASSRTSGGAYEQYF. CDR3 DNA: TGTGCCAGCAGTCGGACTAGCGGGGGAGCCTACGAGCAGTACTTC.

V is TRBV30 and J is TRBJ2-1, with 14 bases aligning to TRBD2. V was pared by 0 bases and J by 7 bases, with 5 bases of the junction left unmatched. CDR1 GTSNPN and CDR2 SVGIG come from the germline V gene (reference sequence). CDR3 length equals 16 residues. CDR3 sequence reads: CAWSVPRTSGGNEQFF. The CDR3 coding sequence is TGTGCCTGGAGTGTTCCCCGGACTAGCGGGGGGAATGAGCAGTTCTTC.

The J gene is TRBJ2-5, the V gene TRBV7-9; 11 bases are shared with TRBD2. The CDR3 extends over 15 amino acids. Germline CDR1 reads SEHNR; CDR2 reads FQNEAQ (reference sequence). With 5 bases clipped from V and 5 bases from J, the junction kept 7 bases outside the gene matches. The CDR3 region is CASSALAGAGETQYF. CDR3 DNA sequence: TGTGCCAGCAGCGCACTAGCGGGGGCCGGGGAGACCCAGTACTTC.

The rearrangement joins TRBV10-3 to TRBJ1-1; tentative D call: TRBD1 (5 bases). The length of the CDR3 is 16 residues. Between the trimmed V and J ends, which lost 0 bases and 0 bases, there was a span of 11 bases. Germline V gene data show CDR1 as ENHRY and CDR2 as SYGVKD. CDR3: CAISESRARVNTEAFF. CDR3 sequence (DNA): TGTGCCATCAGTGAGTCCAGGGCTAGGGTGAACACTGAAGCTTTCTTT.

DNA for the CDR3: TGTGCCAGTAGTATGCGGGGACAGTCATATGGCTACACCTTC. Its translation: CASSMRGQSYGYTF. The chain combines TRBV19 with TRBJ1-2; 7 nucleotides align to TRBD1. Trimming cost V 3 bases and J 5 bases; bases outside gene matches: 6. Per the germline V gene, CDR1 is LNHDA and CDR2 is SQIVND (reference sequence). There are 14 residues in the CDR3.

The genes are TRBV4-1 and TRBJ2-1; 7 nucleotides align to TRBD2. V lost 6 bases, J lost 0 bases, and 5 bases stayed unmatched. CDR1 MGHRA and CDR2 YSYEKL come from the germline V gene. This CDR3 is 15 amino acids long. DNA for the CDR3: TGCGCCAGCAGGGGAGGGCCAAGCTCCTACAATGAGCAGTTCTTC. Its protein is CASRGGPSSYNEQFF.

The rearrangement joins TRBV7-9 to TRBJ2-7; 7 bases are shared with TRBD1. Germline CDR1 reads SEHNR; CDR2 reads FQNEAQ (reference sequence). V lost 5 bases and J lost 5; bases outside the gene matches: 9. The CDR3 consists of 14 residues. CDR3 region: CASSRARDSHEQYF. The CDR3 bases are TGTGCCAGCAGCCGGGCCAGGGACAGCCACGAGCAGTACTTC.

The rearrangement links TRBV12-5 to TRBJ1-5; 8 bases line up with TRBD1. The CDR3 sequence is 16 residues long. Germline CDR1 is LGHNT and CDR2 is FRNRAP. V lost 3 bases and J lost 2; bases outside the gene matches: 6. CDR3 sequence reads: CASGFLQGVGNQPQHF. CDR3 bases: TGTGCTAGTGGTTTTTTACAGGGGGTAGGCAATCAGCCCCAGCATTTT.

This clone was recorded once. This sequence joins TRBV6-6 and TRBJ1-2; D not certain. The V gene lost 7 bases and the J gene lost 0 bases, with 12 bases spanning the gap. The CDR3 totals 14 residues. Germline V gene lookup returns CDR1 MNHNY and CDR2 SVGAGI (reference sequence). CDR3 nucleotides: TGTGCCAGCAATGAGAGTCCGCCTAACTATGGCTACACCTTC. Amino acid sequence: CASNESPPNYGYTF.